This entry lists 19 T cell receptor beta chains sequenced from one sample in a study of T-cell memory formation after mild COVID-19. TCRdb re-called the 5' RACE reads through MiXCR, storing one row per CDR3 protein. Here the sample spans around 190,000 distinct CDR3 sequences, around 20% being singletons. The material sequenced was PBMCs or a T cell subset sorted from them (not recorded which). The receptors originated from a man younger than 30 who had mild COVID-19 (a few samples of this study predate the infection). Cell type and time point are not known.

There are a few counts of this clonotype. The CDR3 is CASSQGDGGRLTTDTQYF. CDR3 nucleotides: TGTGCCAGCAGCCAAGGTGACGGGGGTCGACTAACCACAGATACGCAGTATTTT. The chain uses TRBV4-2 and TRBJ2-3; TRBD2 might be the D (6 bases). This CDR3 is built from 18 residues. Per germline, CDR1 LGHNA and CDR2 YNFKEQ. V shed 1 base and J shed 2 bases, with 19 bases lying between them.

The chain links TRBV11-1 to TRBJ2-6; TRBD2 might be the D (7 bases). Germline-derived CDR1 and CDR2 are SGHAT and FQDESV (reference sequence). This CDR3 has 16 residues. The V end was cut by 2 bases, the J end by 2 bases, with 10 bases between. The CDR3 protein is CASSLWGGPGANVLTF. The CDR3 bases are TGTGCCAGCAGCTTATGGGGGGGGCCTGGGGCCAACGTCCTGACTTTC.

The CDR3 sequence is CSALTDQETRYF. DNA for the CDR3: TGCAGTGCCCTCACTGATCAAGAGACCCGATACTTC. This chain links TRBV20-1 with TRBJ2-5, with D unresolved. Germline assignment: CDR1 DFQATT and CDR2 SNEGSKA (reference sequence). V lost 6 bases and J lost 14, with 22 bases in between. The CDR3 is 12 residues long.

The rearrangement links TRBV7-6 to TRBJ2-2; weak D call: TRBD1 (6 bases). Trimming took 5 bases from V and 10 from J, leaving 20 bases between them. CDR1 SGHVS and CDR2 FNYEAQ come from the germline V gene. The CDR3 runs 15 residues. CDR3 sequence: CASSPVGAAYEELFF. CDR3 nucleotide sequence: TGTGCCAGCAGCCCGGTGGGGGCGGCATACGAGGAGCTGTTTTTT. The whole variable domain, remainder taken from reference TRBV7-6 and TRBJ2-2, is GAGVSQSPRYKVTKRGQDVALRCDPISGHVSLYWYRQALGQGPEFLTYFNYEAQQDKSGLPNDRFSAERPEGSISTLTIQRTEQRDSAMYRCASSPVGAAYEELFFGEGSRLTVL.

This clonotype has just a few counts. The genes are TRBV5-1 and TRBJ2-2; D is tentatively TRBD1 or TRBD2 (5 bases each). Germline lookup yields CDR1 SGHRS and CDR2 YFSETQ. The CDR3 is 17 residues long. Trimming stripped 3 bases from V and 6 bases from J, with 21 bases between. The CDR3 region is CASSSGPAKKVAGELFF. CDR3 nucleotide sequence: TGCGCCAGCAGCTCGGGACCGGCAAAAAAGGTCGCCGGGGAGCTGTTTTTT.

This clonotype was detected a few times. The chain is built from TRBV7-9 and TRBJ1-6, with a possible D match to TRBD1 (6 bases). Per germline, CDR1 SEHNR and CDR2 FQNEAQ (reference sequence). Trimming pared 1 base from V and 10 bases from J, leaving 14 bases between. The CDR3 spans 15 residues. Here the CDR3 reads CASSLGGGRGSPLHF. The CDR3 nucleotides are TGTGCCAGCAGCTTAGGGGGGGGCCGAGGGTCACCCCTCCACTTT.

The chain combines TRBV14 with TRBJ1-1; D uncertain. The V end lost 5 bases, the J end lost 1 base, and 11 bases lay between the germline ends. Germline assignment: CDR1 SGHDN and CDR2 FVKESK. There are 14 residues in the CDR3. CDR3 bases: TGTGCCAGCAGCGAAAATGCAGGGAACACTGAAGCTTTCTTT. It yields the protein CASSENAGNTEAFF.

In this sample, this clonotype turned up a few times. The chain combines TRBV12-3 or TRBV12-4 with TRBJ2-3; TRBD2 is a possible D gene (6 bases). The CDR3 runs 16 residues. V was cut by 3 bases and J by 1 base, with 14 bases left in between. The DNA of the CDR3 is TGTGCCAGCAGTTTTGGGGCGGGGAGCCGCACAGATACGCAGTATTTT. This sequence encodes CASSFGAGSRTDTQYF.

The chain links TRBV4-3 to TRBJ2-3, with D uncertain. The germline V and J ends were trimmed by 4 bases and 4 bases, with 9 bases remaining between them. Germline-derived CDR1 and CDR2 are LGHNA and YSLEER. This CDR3 spans 13 amino acids. CDR3 protein: CASSREGPDTQYF. CDR3 bases: TGCGCCAGCAGCCGGGAAGGGCCAGATACGCAGTATTTT.

Worth noting for this clonotype: One junction end does not reproduce the germline sequence, and a read error may be involved. This rearrangement joins TRBV7-7 to TRBJ2-1; D perhaps matches TRBD2 (5 bases). CDR1 and CDR2 (germline): SSHAT, FNYEAQ (reference sequence). The CDR3 spans 13 residues. For the CDR3, the DNA is TGTGCTAGCAGCCCCACCGGACTGGGGGAGCAGTTCTTC. Translated, it gives CASSPTGLGEQFF.

This clonotype was detected a few times. The chain uses TRBV12-3 or TRBV12-4 and TRBJ1-4; TRBD1 is a possible D gene (6 bases). V was trimmed by 6 bases and J by 5 bases, leaving 13 bases between them. This CDR3 is 14 amino acids long. CDR3 in DNA: TGTGCCAGCAGGTATACAGGGTCAAATGAAAAACTGTTTTTT. Amino acids: CASRYTGSNEKLFF.

This clonotype has ten or more counts. V gene TRBV19 combines with J gene TRBJ2-3; either TRBD1 or TRBD2 may supply D (5 bases each). The V gene lost 3 bases and the J gene lost 5 bases, with 9 bases spanning the gap. CDR1 and CDR2 from the germline V gene are LNHDA and SQIVND (reference sequence). CDR3 length equals 13 residues. Here the CDR3 DNA reads TGTGCCAGTAGTATTCCAGGGAGAGATACGCAGTATTTT. It specifies CASSIPGRDTQYF.

The chain combines TRBV5-1 with TRBJ1-1, with D possibly matching TRBD1 (6 bases). Trimming shortened V by 0 bases and J by 3 bases, and 9 bases separated the two germline ends. Germline CDR1 and CDR2: SGHRS and YFSETQ. There are 14 residues in the CDR3. The CDR3 loop reads CASSLEGVDTEAFF. As DNA, the CDR3 is TGCGCCAGCAGCTTGGAGGGGGTGGACACTGAAGCTTTCTTT.

This clonotype was detected only a few times. The genes are TRBV20-1 and TRBJ1-5; no clear D gene. The germline V gene has CDR1 DFQATT and CDR2 SNEGSKA (reference sequence). The V gene lost 0 bases and the J gene lost 0 bases, with 12 bases spanning the gap. CDR3 size: 16 residues. DNA of the CDR3: TGCAGTGCTAGAGATCAGTCGGGTTATAGCAATCAGCCCCAGCATTTT. Its protein is CSARDQSGYSNQPQHF.

This chain links TRBV28 with TRBJ1-4; D uncertain. The CDR3 contains 14 residues. Per germline, CDR1 MDHEN and CDR2 SYDVKM. Trimming left V 5 bases short and J 2 bases short, with 9 bases between. CDR3 region: CASSGSRTNEKLFF. The CDR3 nucleotides are TGTGCCAGCAGTGGGAGTCGGACTAATGAAAAACTGTTTTTT.

This clonotype was seen many times. This chain joins TRBV5-6 and TRBJ2-1; TRBD1 might be the D (6 bases). The CDR3 is 15 amino acids. Trimming stripped 2 bases from V and 9 bases from J, with 18 bases between. In germline, CDR1 is SGHDT, CDR2 YYEEEE. The CDR3 is CASSFIDRISAEQFF. The CDR3 DNA reads as TGTGCCAGCAGCTTCATCGACAGGATCTCCGCTGAGCAGTTCTTC.

This clonotype was counted many times. The V and J genes are TRBV3-1 and TRBJ2-1; D is possibly TRBD1 or TRBD2 (6 bases each). Looked up from germline, CDR1 is LGHDT and CDR2 is YNNKEL (reference sequence). This CDR3 has 15 amino acids. Trimming took 4 bases from V and 6 from J, leaving 16 bases between them. Here the CDR3 reads CASSRPTGGRNEQFF. CDR3 DNA sequence: TGTGCCAGCAGCCGCCCAACTGGGGGGCGCAATGAGCAGTTCTTC.

The chain carries TRBV19 and TRBJ1-5, with D perhaps matching TRBD1 (6 bases). The germline gives CDR1 LNHDA, CDR2 SQIVND (reference sequence). This CDR3 has 16 amino acids. Trimming removed 5 bases at V and 3 bases at J, with 17 bases between. The CDR3 spells CASSVVWTADNQPQHF. In DNA form, the CDR3 reads TGTGCCAGTAGTGTCGTTTGGACAGCAGACAATCAGCCCCAGCATTTT.

In its sample, this clonotype was seen a few times. The chain has TRBV7-3 and TRBJ1-6; TRBD1 might be the D (6 bases). The V end lost 2 bases, the J end lost 9 bases, and 14 bases lay between the germline ends. From germline, CDR1 is SGHTA and CDR2 FQGTGA. This CDR3 region has 15 residues. CDR3: CASSLSGDPGSPLHF. CDR3 coding DNA: TGTGCCAGCAGCTTATCAGGGGATCCCGGTTCACCCCTCCACTTT.